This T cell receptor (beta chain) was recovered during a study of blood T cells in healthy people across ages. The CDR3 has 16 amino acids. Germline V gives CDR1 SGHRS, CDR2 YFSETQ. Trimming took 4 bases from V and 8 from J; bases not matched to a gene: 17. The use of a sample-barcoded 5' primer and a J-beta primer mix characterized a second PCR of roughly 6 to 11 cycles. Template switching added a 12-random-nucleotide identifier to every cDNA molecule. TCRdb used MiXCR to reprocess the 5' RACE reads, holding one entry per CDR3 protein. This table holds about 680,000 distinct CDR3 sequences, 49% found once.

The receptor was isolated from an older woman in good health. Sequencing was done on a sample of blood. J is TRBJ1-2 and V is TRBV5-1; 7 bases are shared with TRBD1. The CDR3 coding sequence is TGCGCCAGCAGCCCAGCACCCGACAGGGCCCGGGGGGGCTACACCTTC. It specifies CASSPAPDRARGGYTF.